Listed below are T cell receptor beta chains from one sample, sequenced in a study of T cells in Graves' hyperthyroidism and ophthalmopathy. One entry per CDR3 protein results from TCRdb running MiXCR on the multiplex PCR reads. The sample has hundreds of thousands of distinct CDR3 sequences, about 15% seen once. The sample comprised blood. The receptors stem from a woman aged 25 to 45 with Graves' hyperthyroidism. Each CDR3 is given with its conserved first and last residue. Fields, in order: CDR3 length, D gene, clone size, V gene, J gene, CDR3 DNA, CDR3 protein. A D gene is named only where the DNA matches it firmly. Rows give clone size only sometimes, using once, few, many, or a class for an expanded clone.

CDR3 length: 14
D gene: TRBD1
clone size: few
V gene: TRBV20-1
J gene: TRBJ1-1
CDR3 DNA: TGCAGTGCTAGAGCCGGGACAGGGTCCACTGAAGCTTTCTTT
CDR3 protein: CSARAGTGSTEAFF

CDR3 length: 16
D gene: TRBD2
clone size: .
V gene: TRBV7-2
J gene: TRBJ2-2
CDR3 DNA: TGTGCCAGCAGCCTCAGGTCTAGCGGGAGTAAGGGGGAGCTGTTTTTT
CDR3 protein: CASSLRSSGSKGELFF

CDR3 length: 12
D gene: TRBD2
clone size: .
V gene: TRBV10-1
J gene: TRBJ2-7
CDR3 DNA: TGCGCCAGCAGCGGGAGGAACTACGAGCAGTACTTC
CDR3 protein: CASSGRNYEQYF

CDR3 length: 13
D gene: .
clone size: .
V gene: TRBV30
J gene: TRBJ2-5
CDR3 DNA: TGTGCCTGGAGTGGTGTGATTCTAGAGACCCAGTACTTC
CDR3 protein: CAWSGVILETQYF

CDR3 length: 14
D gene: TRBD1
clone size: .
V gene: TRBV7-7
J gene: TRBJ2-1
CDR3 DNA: TGTGCTAGCAGCCCTACCCGGACAGGGCGGCAGCAGTTCTTC
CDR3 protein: CASSPTRTGRQQFF

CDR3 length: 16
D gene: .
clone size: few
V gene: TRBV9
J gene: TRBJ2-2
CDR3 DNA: TGTGCCAGCACCGCGACTGGGGGAGACATTACCGGGGAGCTGTTTTTT
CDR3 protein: CASTATGGDITGELFF

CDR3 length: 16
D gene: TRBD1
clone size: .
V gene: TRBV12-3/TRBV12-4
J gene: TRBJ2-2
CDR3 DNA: TGTGCCAGCAGTTTTGGACAGGGGGCGAAGACCGGGGAGCTGTTTTTT
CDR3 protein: CASSFGQGAKTGELFF

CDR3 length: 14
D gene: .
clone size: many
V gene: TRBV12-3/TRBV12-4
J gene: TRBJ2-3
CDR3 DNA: TGTGCCAGCACCTTAGGGGAGAGCACAGATACGCAGTATTTT
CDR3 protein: CASTLGESTDTQYF

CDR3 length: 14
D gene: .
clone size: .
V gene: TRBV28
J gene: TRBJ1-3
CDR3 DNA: TGTGCCAGCAGTTTCATGGCCTGGGGAAACACCATATATTTT
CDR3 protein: CASSFMAWGNTIYF

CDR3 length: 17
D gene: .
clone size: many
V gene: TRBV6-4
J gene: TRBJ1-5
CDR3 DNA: TGTGCCAGCAGTGTGGGGACTCCGGGACATCTTAATCAGCCCCAGCATTTT
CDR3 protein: CASSVGTPGHLNQPQHF

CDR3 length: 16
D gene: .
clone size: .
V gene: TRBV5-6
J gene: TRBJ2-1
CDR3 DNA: TGTGCCAGCAGCCCGGCCGGGGGATTAGGGAACAATGAGCAGTTCTTC
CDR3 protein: CASSPAGGLGNNEQFF

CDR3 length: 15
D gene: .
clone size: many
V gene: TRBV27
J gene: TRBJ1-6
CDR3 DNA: TGTGCCAGCAGTCCCAATAAAGGGGTGACCTCACCCCTCCACTTT
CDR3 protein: CASSPNKGVTSPLHF

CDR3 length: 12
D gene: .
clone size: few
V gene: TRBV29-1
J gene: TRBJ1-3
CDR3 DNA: TGCAGCGTTAAAGACAGTGGAAACACCATATATTTT
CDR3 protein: CSVKDSGNTIYF

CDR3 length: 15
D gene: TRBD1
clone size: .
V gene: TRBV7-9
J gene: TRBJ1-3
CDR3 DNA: TGTGCCAGCAGCCCGGGGGACAGGGGAGGAAACACCATATATTTT
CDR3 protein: CASSPGDRGGNTIYF

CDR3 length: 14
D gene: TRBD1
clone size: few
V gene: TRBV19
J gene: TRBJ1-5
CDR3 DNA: TGTGCCAGTAGTATCGGGACAGGGCATCAGCCCCAGCATTTT
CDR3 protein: CASSIGTGHQPQHF

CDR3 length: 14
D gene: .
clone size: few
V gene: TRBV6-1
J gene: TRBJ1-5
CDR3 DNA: TGTGCCAGCGAGTTCGGGGTGGGCAATCAGCCCCAGCATTTT
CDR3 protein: CASEFGVGNQPQHF

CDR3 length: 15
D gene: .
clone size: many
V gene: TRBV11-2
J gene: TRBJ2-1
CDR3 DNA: TGTGCCAGCAGCTTAGGATCCAGGGCCTACAATGAGCAGTTCTTC
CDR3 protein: CASSLGSRAYNEQFF

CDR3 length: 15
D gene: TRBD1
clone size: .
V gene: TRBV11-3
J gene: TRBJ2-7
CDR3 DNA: TGTGCCAGCAGCCTAAAGACAGGGGACCTCTACGAGCAGTACTTC
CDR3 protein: CASSLKTGDLYEQYF

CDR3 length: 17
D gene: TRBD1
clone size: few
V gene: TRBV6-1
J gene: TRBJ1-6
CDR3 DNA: TGTGCCAGCAGACCCCCTGGACAGGGAATCCATAATTCACCCCTCCACTTT
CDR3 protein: CASRPPGQGIHNSPLHF

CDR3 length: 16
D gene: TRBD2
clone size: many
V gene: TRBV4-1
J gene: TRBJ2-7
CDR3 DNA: TGCGCCAGCAGCCAAGTATTAAGGACTAGAGGCTACGAGCAGTACTTC
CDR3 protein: CASSQVLRTRGYEQYF

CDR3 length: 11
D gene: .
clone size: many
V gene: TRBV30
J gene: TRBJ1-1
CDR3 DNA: TGTGCCCTACAACGGGGCACTGAAGCTTTCTTT
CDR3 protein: CALQRGTEAFF